Included here is one T cell receptor beta chain sequence, with context. Data came from immunoSEQ multiplex PCR; TCRdb stores just in-frame clones and leaves some out. The sample holds a few hundred thousand clones, more than 75% seen once. The data were obtained in a study of blood T cell repertoires in COVID-19. The sequenced sample was peripheral blood. This receptor was taken from a woman in her 50s with acute or convalescent COVID-19.

This CDR3 reads CASLIPGMDQPQHF. The CDR3 region has the DNA TGTGCCAGCCTTATCCCGGGGATGGATCAGCCCCAGCATTTT. V usage is TRBV14 and J usage is TRBJ1-5; D is ambiguous. Germline V gene data show CDR1 as SGHDN and CDR2 as FVKESK. The CDR3 runs 14 residues. V dropped 8 bases and J dropped 5 bases, with 16 bases sitting between them. Full variable domain (remainder filled in from reference TRBV14 and TRBJ1-5): EAGVTQFPSHSVIEKGQTVTLRCDPISGHDNLYWYRRVMGKEIKFLLHFVKESKQDESGMPNNRFLAERTGGTYSTLKVQPAELEDSGVYFCASLIPGMDQPQHFGDGTRLSIL.